The clone carrying this T cell receptor beta chain was seen a few times. The antigen remains unidentified. This sample stems from a study of T cell repertoires in cytomegalovirus infection. Findings of the study overall: Ex vivo responses were dominated by HLA-C-restricted CMV-specific TCR beta clonotypes.

One entry per CDR3 protein results from TCRdb running MiXCR on the reads. The sample records around 740,000 distinct CDR3 sequences, roughly a third being singletons. Germline CDR1 SGHVS, CDR2 FQNEAQ. Trimming took off 8 bases at V and 1 base at J, with 24 bases between the two ends. The CDR3 length is 17 residues. V and J are TRBV7-8 and TRBJ2-7; D possibly matches TRBD1 or TRBD2 (5 bases each). The receptor was isolated from a human donor in good health (CMV status not recorded). Some clones in this sample may be carry-over from other donors' samples. Sequenced sample: PBMCs. The CDR3 coding sequence is TGTGCCAGCGGCGTCGGGGCCAGAAGACGGAATTCCTACGAGCAGTACTTC. Amino acid sequence: CASGVGARRRNSYEQYF.